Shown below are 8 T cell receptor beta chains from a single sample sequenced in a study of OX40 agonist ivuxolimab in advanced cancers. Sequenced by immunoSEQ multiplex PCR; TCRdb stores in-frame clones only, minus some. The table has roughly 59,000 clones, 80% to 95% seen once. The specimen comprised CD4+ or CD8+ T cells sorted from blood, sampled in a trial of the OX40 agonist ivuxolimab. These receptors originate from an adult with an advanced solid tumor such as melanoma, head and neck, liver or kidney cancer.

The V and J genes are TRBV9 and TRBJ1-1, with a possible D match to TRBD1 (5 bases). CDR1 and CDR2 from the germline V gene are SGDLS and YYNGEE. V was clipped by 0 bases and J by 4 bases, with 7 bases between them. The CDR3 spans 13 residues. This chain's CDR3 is CASSVGGATEAFF. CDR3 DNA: TGTGCCAGCAGCGTAGGCGGGGCCACTGAAGCTTTCTTT.

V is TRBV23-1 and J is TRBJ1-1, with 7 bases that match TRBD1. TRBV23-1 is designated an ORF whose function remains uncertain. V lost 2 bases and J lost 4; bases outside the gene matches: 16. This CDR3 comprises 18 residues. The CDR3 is CASSQRRGTADRITEAFF. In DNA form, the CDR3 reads TGCGCCAGCAGTCAAAGACGAGGGACAGCCGACCGAATCACTGAAGCTTTCTTT.

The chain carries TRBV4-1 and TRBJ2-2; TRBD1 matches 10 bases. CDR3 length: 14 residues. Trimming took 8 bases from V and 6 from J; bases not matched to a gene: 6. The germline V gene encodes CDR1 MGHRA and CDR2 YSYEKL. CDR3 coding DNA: TGCGCCAGCCGACAGGGGGCGGGCTCCGGGGAGCTGTTTTTT. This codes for CASRQGAGSGELFF.

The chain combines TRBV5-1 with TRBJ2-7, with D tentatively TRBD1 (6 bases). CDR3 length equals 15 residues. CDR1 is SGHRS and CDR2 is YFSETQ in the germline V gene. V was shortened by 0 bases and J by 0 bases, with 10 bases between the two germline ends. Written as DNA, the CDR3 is TGCGCCAGCAGCTTGGGACAGGACTTCTCCTACGAGCAGTACTTC. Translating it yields CASSLGQDFSYEQYF.

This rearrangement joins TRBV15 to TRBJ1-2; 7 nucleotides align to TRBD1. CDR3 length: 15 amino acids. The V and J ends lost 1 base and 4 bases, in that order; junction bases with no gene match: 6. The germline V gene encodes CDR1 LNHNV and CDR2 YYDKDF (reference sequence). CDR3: CATSRGTGGVYGYTF. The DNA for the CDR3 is TGTGCCACCAGCAGAGGGACAGGAGGGGTCTATGGCTACACCTTC.

The CDR3: CATSSTWDLTEQYF. The CDR3 DNA reads as TGTGCCACCAGCTCGACCTGGGATCTTACGGAGCAGTACTTC. The gene calls are TRBV15 and TRBJ2-7; no firm D call. Between the trimmed V and J ends, which lost 5 bases and 7 bases, there was a span of 18 bases. Germline CDR1 LNHNV, CDR2 YYDKDF (reference sequence). The CDR3 sequence is 14 residues long.

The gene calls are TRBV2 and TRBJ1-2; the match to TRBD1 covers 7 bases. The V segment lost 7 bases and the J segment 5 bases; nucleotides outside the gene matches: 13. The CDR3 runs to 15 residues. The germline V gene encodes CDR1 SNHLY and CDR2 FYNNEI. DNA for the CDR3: TGTGCCAGCACCGACCGGGACAGTATGATGTATGGCTACACCTTC. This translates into CASTDRDSMMYGYTF.

The CDR3 DNA is TGCGCCAGCAGCTTTACAGGGGGGAACACCGGGGAGCTGTTTTTT. This sequence encodes CASSFTGGNTGELFF. The chain is built from TRBV5-1 and TRBJ2-2, with TRBD1 identical over 8 bases. Germline CDR1 SGHRS, CDR2 YFSETQ. V was pared by 2 bases and J by 1 base, with 1 base of the junction left unmatched. The CDR3 is made up of 15 amino acids.